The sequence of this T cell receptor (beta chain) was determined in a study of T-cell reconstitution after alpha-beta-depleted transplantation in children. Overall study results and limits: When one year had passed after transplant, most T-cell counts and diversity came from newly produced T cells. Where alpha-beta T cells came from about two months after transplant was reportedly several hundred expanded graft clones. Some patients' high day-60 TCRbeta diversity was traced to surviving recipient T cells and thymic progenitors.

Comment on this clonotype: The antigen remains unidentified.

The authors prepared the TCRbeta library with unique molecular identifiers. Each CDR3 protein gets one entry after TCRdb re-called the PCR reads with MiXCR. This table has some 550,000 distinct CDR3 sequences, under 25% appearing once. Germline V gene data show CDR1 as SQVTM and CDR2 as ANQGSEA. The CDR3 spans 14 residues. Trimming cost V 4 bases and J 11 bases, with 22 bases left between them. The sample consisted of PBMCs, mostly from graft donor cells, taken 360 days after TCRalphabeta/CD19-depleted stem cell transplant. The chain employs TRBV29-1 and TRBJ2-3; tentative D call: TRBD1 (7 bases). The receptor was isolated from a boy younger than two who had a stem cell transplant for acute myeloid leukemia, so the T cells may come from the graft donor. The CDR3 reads CSVGAGQRPVGQYF. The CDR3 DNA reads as TGCAGCGTTGGGGCGGGACAGAGACCGGTGGGGCAGTATTTT.